The entry below describes one TCR beta chain. Symptom resolution, clearance, or two negative PCRs marked donors in Cohort 3 as recovered. This specimen comes from a study of blood T cell repertoires in COVID-19. Looking at the study overall: Italy, Spain and the United States were the sources of the convalescent and acute COVID-19 samples.

V gave up 1 base and J gave up 6 bases, with 13 bases separating them. Germline values: CDR1 SGHDT, CDR2 YYEEEE. There are 15 residues in the CDR3. Original data processing: Amplification with reference gene primers provided the estimates of nucleated cell counts. Assay used: immunoSEQ multiplex PCR; TCRdb lists only in-frame clones, some missing. The V and J calls and clone size are taken from that table; D and trimming were inferred from the DNA. Of 200,000 to 300,000 clones listed, about 89% were seen once; the top ten hold roughly 10%. The genes are TRBV5-6 and TRBJ1-4; tentatively, D is TRBD1 (5 bases). Sequences were obtained from PBMCs or T cells enriched from blood (not recorded which). The receptor's source is a man aged 40-50 years who had recovered from COVID-19. The CDR3 region is CASSLIQGSDEKLFF. The CDR3 region has the DNA TGTGCCAGCAGCTTGATTCAGGGTTCGGATGAAAAACTGTTTTTT.